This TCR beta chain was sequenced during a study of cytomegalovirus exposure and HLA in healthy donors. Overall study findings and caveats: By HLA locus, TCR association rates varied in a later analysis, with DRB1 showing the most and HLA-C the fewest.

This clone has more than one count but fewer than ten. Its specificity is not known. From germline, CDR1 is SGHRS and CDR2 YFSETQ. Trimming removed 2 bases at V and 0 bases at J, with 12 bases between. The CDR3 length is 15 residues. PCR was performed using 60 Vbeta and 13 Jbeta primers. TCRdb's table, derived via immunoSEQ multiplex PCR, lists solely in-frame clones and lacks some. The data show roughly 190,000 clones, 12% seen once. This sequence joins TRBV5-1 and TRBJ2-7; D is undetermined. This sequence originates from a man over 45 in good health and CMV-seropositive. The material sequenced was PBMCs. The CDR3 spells CASSLLAASSYEQYF. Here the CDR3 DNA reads TGCGCCAGCAGCTTATTAGCAGCCAGCTCCTACGAGCAGTACTTC.